Listed below are T cell receptor beta chains from one sample, sequenced in a study of technical replicates of blood from several donors. Sequencing used immunoSEQ multiplex PCR; TCRdb keeps in-frame clones, though not all of them. Of 60,000 to 80,000 clones detected, about 88% appear once; the ten largest clones hold over 4%. Sequenced input: PBMCs. The receptor source for this set is a human donor in good health. Some clones in this sample may be carry-over from other donors' samples. Both conserved end residues are trimmed from each CDR3. The D gene is left open where the match is weak.

V gene	D gene	J gene	CDR3 protein
TRBV4-2	TRBD1	TRBJ2-1	ASSQTGSGQGNHEQF
TRBV7-2	NA	TRBJ1-1	ASSLLPPGSNTEAF
TRBV9	NA	TRBJ2-1	ASSGASYNEQF
TRBV5-6	NA	TRBJ2-3	ASSRTSADTQY
TRBV4-2	TRBD2	TRBJ2-6	ASSQEGGLAPGANVLT
TRBV6-1	NA	TRBJ1-6	ASSEGAVGAPLH
TRBV6-5	TRBD2	TRBJ2-7	ASSYSSGGLSYEQY
TRBV7-9	TRBD1	TRBJ2-1	ASSLDRGLYNEQF
TRBV25-1	TRBD1	TRBJ1-1	ASSASGTGTEAF
TRBV2	TRBD2	TRBJ2-7	ASRMGSGGQQY
TRBV7-2	TRBD2	TRBJ2-1	ASSYLGGGASNEQF
TRBV5-1	TRBD1	TRBJ1-3	ASSLEGANTIY
TRBV18	NA	TRBJ2-7	ASSPSDFYEQY
TRBV12-5	TRBD2	TRBJ2-7	ASGLSGLVSEQY
TRBV5-6	TRBD1	TRBJ1-5	ASSSRGFQRGQPQH
TRBV15	TRBD2	TRBJ2-1	ATSGPLATFGDEQF
TRBV6-5	NA	TRBJ2-7	ASSYGQPYEQY
TRBV18	NA	TRBJ1-1	ASSPFIVGGTDTEAF
TRBV5-4	TRBD2	TRBJ2-3	ASSTGASGSTDTQY
TRBV5-1	NA	TRBJ1-6	ASSLGQADSPLH
TRBV19	TRBD2	TRBJ2-5	ASRGGTSGREETQY
TRBV19	NA	TRBJ1-6	ASSSSAQDNSPLH
TRBV5-4	NA	TRBJ2-7	ASSTPRYGTVPEQY
TRBV25-1	NA	TRBJ2-2	ASSDRGNTGELF
TRBV6-5	NA	TRBJ2-3	ASSQGGASTDTQY
TRBV5-4	NA	TRBJ1-3	ASSSPGKSGNTIY
TRBV6-5	NA	TRBJ1-3	ASSPGTTGNTIY
TRBV5-4	NA	TRBJ2-1	ASSPPGVTYNEQF
TRBV18	NA	TRBJ2-2	ASAFGGELF
TRBV4-3	TRBD1	TRBJ2-1	ASSRDRGTSLYNEQF
TRBV11-1	NA	TRBJ2-2	ASSLGGARTGELF
TRBV5-6	NA	TRBJ1-2	ASRPTANYGYT
TRBV5-1	TRBD1	TRBJ1-1	ASSSHPPGQLNTEAF
TRBV19	TRBD2	TRBJ2-2	ASSMRTSGGKGTGELF
TRBV7-9	NA	TRBJ1-2	ASSGQTDGYT
TRBV9	TRBD1	TRBJ2-7	ASSVSGQGYEQY
TRBV10-3	TRBD2	TRBJ2-3	AISEWAGGLDTQY
TRBV7-9	NA	TRBJ2-5	ASSPSTSSGTQY
TRBV6-6	NA	TRBJ2-2	ASSPGVGELF